The 17 T cell receptor beta chains below all came from one sample that was sequenced in a study of cytomegalovirus exposure and HLA in healthy donors (dated by TCRdb to 2016 to 2017). The library came from the immunoSEQ multiplex PCR assay. For the multiplex PCR, a mixture combining 60 forward primers for TCR Vbeta segments and 13 reverse primers for TCR Jbeta segments was used. TCRdb limited this immuneACCESS table to in-frame rearrangements with V and J called. A share of clones is missing; checked studies link under half to unresolved V genes, and the rest is unexplained. Here the sample has around 200,000 clones; less than 80% occur a single time. The ten largest clones represent 2.5% to 3% of the sample. The specimen was PBMCs. The receptors were gathered from a man in his forties in good health and CMV-seronegative.

This clone was counted at least ten times. CDR3 amino acids: CASRGLGQGARGLFF. In DNA, the CDR3 is TGTGCCAGCAGAGGATTGGGACAGGGGGCTCGTGGACTGTTTTTT. The chain employs TRBV2 and TRBJ1-4, with TRBD1 matching 12 bases. This CDR3 comprises 15 residues. The ends lost 6 bases at V and 13 bases at J; junction bases unmatched: 12. The germline V gene has CDR1 SNHLY and CDR2 FYNNEI. Drawing the rest from reference TRBV2 and TRBJ1-4, the complete variable domain is EPEVTQTPSHQVTQMGQEVILRCVPISNHLYFYWYRQILGQKVEFLVSFYNNEISEKSEIFDDQFSVERPDGSNFTLKIRSTKLEDSAMYFCASRGLGQGARGLFFGSGTQLSVL.

The chain couples TRBV6-1 to TRBJ2-7, with D perhaps TRBD1 (6 bases). The CDR3 sequence is 15 residues long. Per germline, CDR1 MNHNS and CDR2 SASEGT. Trimming stripped 1 base from V and 3 bases from J, with 13 bases between. The DNA for the CDR3 is TGTGCCAGCAGTGAAGGCCCCGGACAGATCTACGAGCAGTACTTC. As protein: CASSEGPGQIYEQYF.

The chain uses TRBV7-2 and TRBJ2-1, with 11 nucleotides matching TRBD1. The CDR3 covers 16 residues. V shed 1 base and J 7 bases; nucleotides not matched to a gene: 6. Germline lookup yields CDR1 SGHTA and CDR2 FQGNSA. The CDR3 spells CASSLVVGQGENEQFF. The CDR3 bases are TGTGCCAGCAGCTTAGTAGTGGGACAGGGGGAAAATGAGCAGTTCTTC.

This clone was recorded only once. The chain has TRBV19 and TRBJ2-7; D unresolved. Per germline, CDR1 LNHDA and CDR2 SQIVND (reference sequence). CDR3 length equals 13 residues. V was shortened by 10 bases and J by 3 bases, with 16 bases between the two germline ends. CDR3 amino acids: CANIVNPSYEQYF. The CDR3 nucleotides are TGTGCCAATATAGTAAACCCGAGCTACGAGCAGTACTTC.

In its sample, this clone was seen a few times. This chain joins TRBV28 and TRBJ2-5; a weak D match, TRBD2 (6 bases). The CDR3 consists of 16 residues. The germline V gene encodes CDR1 MDHEN and CDR2 SYDVKM. V lost 3 bases and J 4 bases, leaving 18 bases between the germline ends. The CDR3 coding sequence is TGTGCCAGCAGTTTGGGGGGTGCATTAGGGGCAGAGACCCAGTACTTC. This gives the protein CASSLGGALGAETQYF. The variable domain in full, with the rest retrieved from reference TRBV28 and TRBJ2-5, is DVKVTQSSRYLVKRTGEKVFLECVQDMDHENMFWYRQDPGLGLRLIYFSYDVKMKEKGDIPEGYSVSREKKERFSLILESASTNQTSMYLCASSLGGALGAETQYFGPGTRLLVL.

The chain employs TRBV11-2 and TRBJ1-5; TRBD1 aligns across 7 bases. J was trimmed by 1 base and V by 5 bases; bases with no gene match: 5. Germline loops: CDR1 SGHAT, CDR2 FQNNGV. The CDR3 length is 15 residues. This CDR3 is CASSKTGNSNQPQHF. Here the CDR3 DNA reads TGTGCCAGCAGCAAGACAGGGAACAGCAATCAGCCCCAGCATTTT.

The chain links TRBV5-4 to TRBJ2-5, with no clear D. Judging by the DNA end, TRBJ2-7 fits better; the J call may be wrong. Germline CDR1 is SGHNT and CDR2 is YYREEE (reference sequence). There are 15 residues in the CDR3. CDR3 in DNA: TGTGCCAGCAGCTTGGATCCGGTCCAATTGTACGAGCAGTACTTC. Protein sequence: CASSLDPVQLYEQYF.

The J gene is TRBJ1-1, the V gene TRBV9, with 7 bases fitting TRBD1. The CDR3 loop spans 14 amino acids. Germline V gene lookup returns CDR1 SGDLS and CDR2 YYNGEE. With V trimmed by 3 bases and J by 1 base, 3 bases remained unmatched. For the CDR3, the DNA is TGTGCCAGCAGCGGGGACAGCCGGAACACTGAAGCTTTCTTT. Protein: CASSGDSRNTEAFF.

The rearrangement uses TRBV9 and TRBJ2-5; maybe TRBD2 (6 bases). The J call may be mistaken, given a closer DNA end match to TRBJ2-7. The CDR3 runs 15 residues. Germline V gene lookup returns CDR1 SGDLS and CDR2 YYNGEE. The CDR3 region has the DNA TGTGCCAGCAGTCAACTGGGGGGTGGTGGGGACGAGCAGTACTTC. It specifies CASSQLGGGGDEQYF.

The chain couples TRBV7-3 to TRBJ2-1; a possible D gene is TRBD2 (6 bases). The CDR3 has 15 amino acids. V was clipped by 1 base and J by 9 bases, with 16 bases between them. Germline CDR1 SGHTA, CDR2 FQGTGA. DNA for the CDR3: TGTGCCAGCAGCTTAATACTAGCCGGGATGAGTGAGCAGTTCTTC. This codes for CASSLILAGMSEQFF.

The rearrangement links TRBV11-3 to TRBJ1-1; D is ambiguous. V lost 1 base and J 6 bases, leaving 12 bases between the germline ends. The CDR3 has 14 residues. CDR1 is SGHNT and CDR2 is YENEEA in the germline V gene. The CDR3 sequence: CASSLGLSVPEAFF. CDR3 coding DNA: TGTGCCAGCAGCTTAGGATTGTCAGTGCCTGAAGCTTTCTTT.

As concerns this clone: The junction does not match germline at one end; this may be a read error. This sequence joins TRBV7-9 and TRBJ1-2; D call uncertain. Looked up from germline, CDR1 is SEHNR and CDR2 is FQNEAQ (reference sequence). The CDR3 runs 14 residues. CDR3 protein: CSSTLGGTNYGYTF. The CDR3 DNA reads TGTTCCAGCACCTTGGGAGGGACTAACTATGGCTACACCTTC.

The chain joins TRBV7-9 to TRBJ2-7; no clear D. V was trimmed by 5 bases and J by 3 bases, leaving 11 bases between them. Germline CDR1 reads SEHNR; CDR2 reads FQNEAQ (reference sequence). The CDR3 consists of 13 residues. The CDR3 here is CASSDTDHYEQYF. Here the CDR3 DNA reads TGTGCCAGCAGCGACACCGACCACTACGAGCAGTACTTC.

The chain recombines TRBV30 with TRBJ2-5; D might be TRBD2 (7 bases). The DNA end lines up better with TRBJ2-7; the J call may be wrong. This CDR3 has 18 amino acids. Germline V lookup: CDR1 GTSNPN, CDR2 SVGIG (reference sequence). The CDR3 here is CAWSVFRMAGASSYEQYF. The CDR3 DNA follows: TGTGCCTGGAGTGTATTCCGTATGGCGGGGGCAAGCTCCTACGAGCAGTACTTC.

This clone came up a few times. The CDR3 nucleotides are TGTGCCATCAGTTCCCAGGGGGAACGGACCGGGGAGCTGTTTTTT. Translated, it gives CAISSQGERTGELFF. The J gene is TRBJ2-2, the V gene TRBV10-3; 7 positions agree with TRBD1. This CDR3 comprises 15 residues. V trimming: 5 bases; J trimming: 5 bases; junction bases outside the gene matches: 8. Germline CDR1 and CDR2: ENHRY and SYGVKD.

This clone has only a few counts. The chain joins TRBV5-4 to TRBJ1-1; D gene uncertain. In germline, CDR1 is SGHNT, CDR2 YYREEE (reference sequence). V shed 5 bases and J shed 1 base, with 9 bases lying between them. The CDR3 covers 13 residues. CDR3 in DNA: TGTGCCAGCAGTCGTAACAAGAACACTGAAGCTTTCTTT. It yields the protein CASSRNKNTEAFF.

This clone was found once. The V gene is TRBV7-6, the J gene TRBJ2-7; TRBD1 agrees at 9 bases. The CDR3 covers 15 residues. With 8 bases clipped from V and 4 bases from J, the junction kept 12 bases outside the gene matches. CDR1 SGHVS and CDR2 FNYEAQ come from the germline V gene. The CDR3 here is CASGGGTGNVYEQYF. The DNA for the CDR3 is TGTGCCAGCGGTGGGGGGACAGGGAATGTTTACGAGCAGTACTTC.